This T cell receptor (beta chain) derives from a study of human T cells and chemical hapten exposure. Turning to the study itself: Small volume differences among pooled libraries mainly caused per-sample TCR yield variation.

The authors extracted total RNA from unfractionated whole blood. Each cDNA molecule in the library carried unique molecular identifiers. Authors' methods: Samples ranged from about 23,224 to 690,600 TCRs, with a median of roughly 93,000. TCRdb passed the 5' RACE reads through MiXCR, listing each CDR3 protein once. These V and J calls are TCRdb output, not the study's own analysis. The repertoire includes tens of thousands of distinct CDR3 sequences, roughly 15% of them detected once, and approximately 6.3% sits in the top ten. The CDR3 spans 14 residues. V was shortened by 6 bases and J by 0 bases, with 12 bases between the two germline ends. CDR1 and CDR2 from the germline V gene are SGHDT and YYEEEE. This clonotype was recorded a few times.

The receptor comes from a female donor in good health. V usage is TRBV5-6 and J usage is TRBJ1-2, with a possible D match to TRBD1 (6 bases). The CDR3 here is CASTGDITNYGYTF. DNA for the CDR3: TGTGCCAGCACCGGGGACATAACTAACTATGGCTACACCTTC.